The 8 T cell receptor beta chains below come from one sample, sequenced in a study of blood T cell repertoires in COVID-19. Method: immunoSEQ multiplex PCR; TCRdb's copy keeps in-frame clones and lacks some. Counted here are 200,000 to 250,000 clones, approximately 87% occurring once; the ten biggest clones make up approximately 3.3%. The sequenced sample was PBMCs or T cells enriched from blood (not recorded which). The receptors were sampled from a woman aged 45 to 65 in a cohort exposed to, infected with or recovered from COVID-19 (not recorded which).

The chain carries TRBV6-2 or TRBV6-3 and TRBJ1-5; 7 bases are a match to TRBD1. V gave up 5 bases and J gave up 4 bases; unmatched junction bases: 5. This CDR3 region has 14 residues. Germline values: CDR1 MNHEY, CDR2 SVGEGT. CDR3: CASSIRGQNQPQHF. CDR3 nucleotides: TGTGCCAGCAGTATTAGGGGGCAAAATCAGCCCCAGCATTTT.

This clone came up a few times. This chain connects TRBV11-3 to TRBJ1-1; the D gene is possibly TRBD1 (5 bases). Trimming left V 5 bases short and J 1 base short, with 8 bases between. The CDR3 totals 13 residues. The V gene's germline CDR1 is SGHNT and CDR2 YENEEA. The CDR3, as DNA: TGTGCCAGCAGCCACCAGGGGAACACTGAAGCTTTCTTT. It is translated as CASSHQGNTEAFF.

This chain's CDR3 is CASSQNHRANQPQHF. CDR3 nucleotide sequence: TGCGCCAGCAGCCAAAATCACAGGGCGAATCAGCCCCAGCATTTT. The V and J genes are TRBV4-1 and TRBJ1-5; possible D gene TRBD1, 6 bases. CDR1 is MGHRA and CDR2 is YSYEKL in the germline V gene. Trimming removed 2 bases from V and 4 bases from J, with 12 bases in between. The CDR3 runs 15 residues.

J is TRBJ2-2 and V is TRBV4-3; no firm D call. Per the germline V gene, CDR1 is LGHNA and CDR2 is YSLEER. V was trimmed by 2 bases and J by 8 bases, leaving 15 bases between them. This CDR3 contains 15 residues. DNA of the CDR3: TGCGCCAGCAGCCAATTCATTCGAGGTTTAGGGGAGCTGTTTTTT. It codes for CASSQFIRGLGELFF.

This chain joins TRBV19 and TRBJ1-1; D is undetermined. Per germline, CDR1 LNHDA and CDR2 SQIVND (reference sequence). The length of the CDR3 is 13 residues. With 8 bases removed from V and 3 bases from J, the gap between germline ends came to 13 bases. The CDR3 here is CASGVKGDTEAFF. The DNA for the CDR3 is TGTGCCAGTGGGGTAAAGGGAGACACTGAAGCTTTCTTT.

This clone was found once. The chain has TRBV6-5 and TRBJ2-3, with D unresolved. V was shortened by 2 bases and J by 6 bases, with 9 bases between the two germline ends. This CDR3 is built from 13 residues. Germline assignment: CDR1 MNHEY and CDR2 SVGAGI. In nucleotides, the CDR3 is TGTGCCAGCAGTTACGGCCAGGCGGATACGCAGTATTTT. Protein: CASSYGQADTQYF.

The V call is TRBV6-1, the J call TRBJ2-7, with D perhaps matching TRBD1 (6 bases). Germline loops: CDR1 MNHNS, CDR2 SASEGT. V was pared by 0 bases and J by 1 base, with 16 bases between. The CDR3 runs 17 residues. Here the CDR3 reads CASSEAPVGTGSYEQYF. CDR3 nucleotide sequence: TGTGCCAGCAGTGAAGCCCCCGTCGGTACAGGGTCCTACGAGCAGTACTTC.

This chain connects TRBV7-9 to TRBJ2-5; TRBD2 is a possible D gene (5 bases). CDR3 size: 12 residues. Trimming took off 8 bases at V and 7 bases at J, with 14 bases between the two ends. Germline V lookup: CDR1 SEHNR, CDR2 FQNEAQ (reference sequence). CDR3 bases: TGTGCCAGCGGAGGACGATACGGGACCCAGTACTTC. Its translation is CASGGRYGTQYF. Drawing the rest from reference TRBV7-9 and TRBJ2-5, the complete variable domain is DTGVSQNPRHKITKRGQNVTFRCDPISEHNRLYWYRQTLGQGPEFLTYFQNEAQLEKSRLLSDRFSAERPKGSFSTLEIQRTEQGDSAMYLCASGGRYGTQYFGPGTRLLVL.